The 5 T cell receptor beta chains in this list originate from one sample, sequenced in a study of shared clonotypes between healthy human individuals. Profiled with immunoSEQ multiplex PCR; TCRdb holds only in-frame clones, not every one. This table holds about 700,000 clones, around 90% found once. CD45RO-negative, CCR7-positively selected cells formed the naive CD8 fraction, excluding terminally differentiated effector memory CD45RA+ cells. Sample: naive CD8+ T cells sorted from blood. The origin of the receptors is a man aged 25 to 40 in good health.

This clone was seen only once. This rearrangement joins TRBV5-1 to TRBJ2-5; D may be TRBD2 (6 bases). Germline-derived CDR1 and CDR2 are SGHRS and YFSETQ. The CDR3 has 13 residues. Trimming cost V 6 bases and J 2 bases, with 11 bases left between them. CDR3 bases: TGCGCCAGCATGGGACTCGGGCAAGAGACCCAGTACTTC. Protein sequence: CASMGLGQETQYF.

This chain connects TRBV28 to TRBJ2-3, with 10 nucleotides matching TRBD1. Losses at the gene ends were 7 bases for V and 5 bases for J; bases not matched to a gene: 12. Germline V gene data show CDR1 as MDHEN and CDR2 as SYDVKM. The CDR3 has 16 amino acids. The CDR3 DNA reads TGTGCCAGCAAACGGAGCGGGACAGGGGTGGGAGATACGCAGTATTTT. Translating gives CASKRSGTGVGDTQYF.

DNA of the CDR3: TGTGCCAGCAGTCTCGGGGGCGTGGATGAAGCTTTCTTT. Residues: CASSLGGVDEAFF. This chain joins TRBV6-1 and TRBJ1-1; TRBD1 is a possible D gene (6 bases). The germline CDR1 and CDR2 sequences are MNHNS and SASEGT. V dropped 5 bases and J dropped 7 bases, with 14 bases sitting between them. This CDR3 region has 13 residues.

The chain's CDR3 is CASSETTLADSSYNEQFF. CDR3 nucleotides: TGTGCCAGCAGTGAAACGACTCTAGCGGACTCCTCCTACAATGAGCAGTTCTTC. This sequence joins TRBV25-1 and TRBJ2-1, with TRBD2 identical over 7 bases. Germline CDR1 is MGHDK and CDR2 is SYGVNS. The J segment lost 0 bases and the V segment lost 2 bases, leaving 10 bases of the junction unmatched. CDR3 length: 18 amino acids.

J is TRBJ1-1 and V is TRBV19; possibly TRBD1 for D (5 bases). Trimming removed 1 base from V and 1 base from J, with 13 bases in between. Germline assignment: CDR1 LNHDA and CDR2 SQIVND (reference sequence). CDR3 length equals 16 residues. CDR3 protein: CASSIVTGLRNTEAFF. The CDR3 DNA reads TGTGCCAGTAGTATAGTAACAGGCCTCCGGAACACTGAAGCTTTCTTT.